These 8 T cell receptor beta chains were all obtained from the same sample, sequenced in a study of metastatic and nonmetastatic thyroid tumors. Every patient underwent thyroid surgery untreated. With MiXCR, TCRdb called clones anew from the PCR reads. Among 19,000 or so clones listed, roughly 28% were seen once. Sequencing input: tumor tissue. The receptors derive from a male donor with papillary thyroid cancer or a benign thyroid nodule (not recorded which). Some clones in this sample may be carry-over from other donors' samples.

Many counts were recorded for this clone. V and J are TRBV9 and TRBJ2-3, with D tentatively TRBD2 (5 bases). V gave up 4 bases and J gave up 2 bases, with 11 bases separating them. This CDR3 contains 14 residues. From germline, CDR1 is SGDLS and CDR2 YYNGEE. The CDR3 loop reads CASSPGIYTDTQYF. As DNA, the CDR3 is TGTGCCAGCAGCCCCGGGATTTACACAGATACGCAGTATTTT. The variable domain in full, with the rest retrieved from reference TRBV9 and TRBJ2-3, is DSGVTQTPKHLITATGQRVTLRCSPRSGDLSVYWYQQSLDQGLQFLIQYYNGEERAKGNILERFSAQQFPDLHSELNLSSLELGDSALYFCASSPGIYTDTQYFGPGTRLTVL.

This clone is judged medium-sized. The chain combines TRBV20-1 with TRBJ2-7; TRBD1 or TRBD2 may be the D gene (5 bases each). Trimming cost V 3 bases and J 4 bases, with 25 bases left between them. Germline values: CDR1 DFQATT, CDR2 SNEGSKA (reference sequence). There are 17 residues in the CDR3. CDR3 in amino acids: CSASSRVDPKGRYEQYF. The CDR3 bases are TGCAGTGCTAGTTCCCGGGTAGACCCAAAGGGACGGTACGAGCAGTACTTC.

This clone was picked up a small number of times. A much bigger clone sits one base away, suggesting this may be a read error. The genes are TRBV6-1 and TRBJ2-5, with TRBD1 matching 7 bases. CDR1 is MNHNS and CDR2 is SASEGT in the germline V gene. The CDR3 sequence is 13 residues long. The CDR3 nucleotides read TGTACCAGCAGGACCCAGGGGGAAGAGACCCAGTACTTC. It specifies CTSRTQGEETQYF.

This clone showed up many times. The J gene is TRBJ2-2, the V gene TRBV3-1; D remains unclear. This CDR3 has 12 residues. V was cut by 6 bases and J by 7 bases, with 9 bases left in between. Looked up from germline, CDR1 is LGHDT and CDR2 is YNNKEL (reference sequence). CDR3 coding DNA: TGTGCCAGCAGGTTAGGAGACGGGGAGCTGTTTTTT. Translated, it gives CASRLGDGELFF.

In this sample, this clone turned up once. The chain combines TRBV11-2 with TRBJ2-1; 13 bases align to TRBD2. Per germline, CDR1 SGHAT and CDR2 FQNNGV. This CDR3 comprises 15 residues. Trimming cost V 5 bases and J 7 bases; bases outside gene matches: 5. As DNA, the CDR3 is TGTGCCAGCAGCGTCGGGACTAGCGGGATGAATGAGCAGTTCTTC. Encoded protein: CASSVGTSGMNEQFF.

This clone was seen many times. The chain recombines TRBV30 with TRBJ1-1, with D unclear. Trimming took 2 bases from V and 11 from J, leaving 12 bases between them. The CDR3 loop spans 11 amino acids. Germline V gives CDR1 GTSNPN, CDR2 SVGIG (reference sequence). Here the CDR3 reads CAWSRPEVAFF. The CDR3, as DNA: TGTGCCTGGAGTAGACCAGAAGTGGCTTTCTTT.

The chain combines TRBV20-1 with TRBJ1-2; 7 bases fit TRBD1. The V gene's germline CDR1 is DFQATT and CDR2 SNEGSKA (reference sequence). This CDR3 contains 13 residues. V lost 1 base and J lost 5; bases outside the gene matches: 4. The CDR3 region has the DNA TGCAGTGCTAGAGCTGCAGGGGGATATGGCTACACCTTC. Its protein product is CSARAAGGYGYTF.

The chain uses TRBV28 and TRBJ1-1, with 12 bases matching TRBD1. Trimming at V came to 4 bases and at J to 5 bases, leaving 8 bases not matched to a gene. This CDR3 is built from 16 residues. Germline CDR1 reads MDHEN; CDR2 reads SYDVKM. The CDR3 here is CASSSPGQGAGTEAFF. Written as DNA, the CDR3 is TGTGCCAGCAGTTCTCCGGGACAGGGGGCCGGGACTGAAGCTTTCTTT. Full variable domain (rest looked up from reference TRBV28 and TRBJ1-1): DVKVTQSSRYLVKRTGEKVFLECVQDMDHENMFWYRQDPGLGLRLIYFSYDVKMKEKGDIPEGYSVSREKKERFSLILESASTNQTSMYLCASSSPGQGAGTEAFFGQGTRLTVV.